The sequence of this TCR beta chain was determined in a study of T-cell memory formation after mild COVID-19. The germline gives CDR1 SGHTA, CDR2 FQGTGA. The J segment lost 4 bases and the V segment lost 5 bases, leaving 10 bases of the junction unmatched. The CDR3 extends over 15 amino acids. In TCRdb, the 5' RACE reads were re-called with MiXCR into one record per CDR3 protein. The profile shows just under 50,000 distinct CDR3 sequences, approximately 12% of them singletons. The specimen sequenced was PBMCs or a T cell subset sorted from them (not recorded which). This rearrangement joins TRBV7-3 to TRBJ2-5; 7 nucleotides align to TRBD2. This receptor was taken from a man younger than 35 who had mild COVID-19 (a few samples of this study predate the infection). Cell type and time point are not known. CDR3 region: CASSRREGSRETQYF. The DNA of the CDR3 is TGTGCCAGCAGCCGTAGGGAGGGTTCGAGAGAGACCCAGTACTTC.